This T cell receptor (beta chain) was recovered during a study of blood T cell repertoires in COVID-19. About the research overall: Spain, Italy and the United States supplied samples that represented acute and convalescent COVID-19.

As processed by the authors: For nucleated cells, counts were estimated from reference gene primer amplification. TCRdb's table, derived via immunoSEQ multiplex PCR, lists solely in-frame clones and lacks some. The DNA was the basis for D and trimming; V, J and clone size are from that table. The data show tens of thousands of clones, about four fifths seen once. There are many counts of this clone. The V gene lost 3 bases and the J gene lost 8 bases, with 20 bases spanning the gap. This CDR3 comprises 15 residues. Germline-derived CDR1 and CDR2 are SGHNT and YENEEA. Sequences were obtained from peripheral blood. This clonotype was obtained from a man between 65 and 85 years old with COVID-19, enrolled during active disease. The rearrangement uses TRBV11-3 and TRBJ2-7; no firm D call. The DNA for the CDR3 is TGTGCCAGCAGCTTTGAACTAACGGAATCCTCCAAGCAGTACTTC. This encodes CASSFELTESSKQYF. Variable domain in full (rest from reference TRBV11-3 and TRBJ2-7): EAGVVQSPRYKIIEKKQPVAFWCNPISGHNTLYWYLQNLGQGPELLIRYENEEAVDDSQLPKDRFSAERLKGVDSTLKIQPAELGDSAVYLCASSFELTESSKQYFGPGTRLTVT.